One and the same sample provided the 8 T cell receptor beta chains below, sequenced in a study of shared clonotypes between healthy human individuals. Only in-frame clones appear in the TCRdb table, and some are missing; sequencing was by immunoSEQ multiplex PCR. The repertoire includes about 560,000 clones, around 77% of them detected once, and about 11% sits in the top ten. Input material: PBMCs. The source is a woman aged 40 to 49 in good health. Some clones in this sample may be carry-over from other donors' samples.

The chain employs TRBV14 and TRBJ1-6; 8 nucleotides align to TRBD1. CDR3 length equals 15 residues. The V gene's germline CDR1 is SGHDN and CDR2 FVKESK. V gave up 4 bases and J gave up 8 bases; unmatched junction bases: 7. CDR3 DNA sequence: TGTGCCAGCAGCCCTCGAACAGGGGGGGATTCACCCCTCCACTTT. The encoded protein is CASSPRTGGDSPLHF. Drawing the rest from reference TRBV14 and TRBJ1-6, the complete variable domain is EAGVTQFPSHSVIEKGQTVTLRCDPISGHDNLYWYRRVMGKEIKFLLHFVKESKQDESGMPNNRFLAERTGGTYSTLKVQPAELEDSGVYFCASSPRTGGDSPLHFGNGTRLTVT.

Here the CDR3 reads CASKDGVAGDTQYF. The CDR3 DNA reads TGTGCCAGTAAGGATGGGGTAGCGGGAGATACGCAGTATTTT. The rearrangement joins TRBV19 to TRBJ2-3; 7 bases map to TRBD2. With V trimmed by 7 bases and J by 5 bases, 9 bases remained unmatched. The V gene's germline CDR1 is LNHDA and CDR2 SQIVND (reference sequence). The CDR3 is made up of 14 amino acids. Complete variable domain (other parts from reference TRBV19 and TRBJ2-3): DGGITQSPKYLFRKEGQNVTLSCEQNLNHDAMYWYRQDPGQGLRLIYYSQIVNDFQKGDIAEGYSVSREKKESFPLTVTSAQKNPTAFYLCASKDGVAGDTQYFGPGTRLTVL.

This chain links TRBV9 with TRBJ2-1; 9 nucleotides align to TRBD2. The J segment lost 5 bases and the V segment lost 2 bases, leaving 11 bases of the junction unmatched. Per the germline V gene, CDR1 is SGDLS and CDR2 is YYNGEE. The CDR3 is 17 amino acids. The DNA of the CDR3 is TGTGCCAGCAGCGTTGGGGGCTTTAGCGGGGGAAACAATGAGCAGTTCTTC. This encodes CASSVGGFSGGNNEQFF.

This chain uses TRBV14 with TRBJ1-4, with no clear D. The CDR3 totals 14 residues. Between the trimmed V and J ends, which lost 4 bases and 8 bases, there was a span of 14 bases. Germline loops: CDR1 SGHDN, CDR2 FVKESK. CDR3 DNA sequence: TGTGCCAGCAGCCCTAGCCCGAGAAGGGAAAAACTGTTTTTT. Its protein is CASSPSPRREKLFF. Filled out from reference TRBV14 and TRBJ1-4, the complete variable domain reads EAGVTQFPSHSVIEKGQTVTLRCDPISGHDNLYWYRRVMGKEIKFLLHFVKESKQDESGMPNNRFLAERTGGTYSTLKVQPAELEDSGVYFCASSPSPRREKLFFGSGTQLSVL.

This chain connects TRBV28 to TRBJ2-7, with TRBD1 as a possible D gene (6 bases). Germline V gene data show CDR1 as MDHEN and CDR2 as SYDVKM. The CDR3 has 15 residues. The ends were cut back, 6 bases at V and 2 bases at J, with 17 bases in the middle. The CDR3 is CASRTPGQGTYEQYF. Written as DNA, the CDR3 is TGTGCCAGCAGGACGCCGGGACAAGGGACCTACGAGCAGTACTTC.

The chain links TRBV7-2 to TRBJ2-7; the D gene could be TRBD1 or TRBD2 (5 bases each). This CDR3 has 15 amino acids. V was trimmed by 3 bases and J by 1 base, leaving 13 bases between them. In germline, CDR1 is SGHTA, CDR2 FQGNSA. In DNA, the CDR3 is TGTGCCAGCAGCTTGGGGCCGGGGCCGTCCTACGAGCAGTACTTC. It codes for CASSLGPGPSYEQYF.

The gene calls are TRBV7-2 and TRBJ2-2, with D perhaps TRBD1 (6 bases). The germline CDR1 and CDR2 sequences are SGHTA and FQGNSA. The CDR3 covers 15 residues. The V end was cut by 3 bases, the J end by 0 bases, with 8 bases between. CDR3 sequence: CASSFQGTNTGELFF. CDR3 nucleotide sequence: TGTGCCAGCAGCTTCCAGGGGACGAACACCGGGGAGCTGTTTTTT.

The chain combines TRBV28 with TRBJ2-7, with 12 bases matching TRBD2. This CDR3 region has 16 residues. Germline CDR1 and CDR2: MDHEN and SYDVKM. V lost 6 bases and J lost 3; bases outside the gene matches: 9. This chain's CDR3 is CASRSGLAGWVYEQYF. The CDR3 DNA sequence: TGTGCCAGCAGAAGTGGACTAGCGGGATGGGTCTACGAGCAGTACTTC.